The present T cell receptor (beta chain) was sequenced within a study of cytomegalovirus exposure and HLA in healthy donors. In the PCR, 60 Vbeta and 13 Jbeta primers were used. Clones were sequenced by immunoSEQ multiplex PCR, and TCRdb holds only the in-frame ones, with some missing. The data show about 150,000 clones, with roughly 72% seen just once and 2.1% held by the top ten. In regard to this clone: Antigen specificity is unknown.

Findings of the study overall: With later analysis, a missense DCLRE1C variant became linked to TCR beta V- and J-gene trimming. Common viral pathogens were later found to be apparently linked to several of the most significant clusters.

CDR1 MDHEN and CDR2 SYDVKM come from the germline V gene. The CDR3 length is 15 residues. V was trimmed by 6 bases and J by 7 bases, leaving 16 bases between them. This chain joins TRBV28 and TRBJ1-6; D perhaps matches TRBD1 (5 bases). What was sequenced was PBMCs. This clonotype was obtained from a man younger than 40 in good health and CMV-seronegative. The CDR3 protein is CASSSSRASNSPLHF. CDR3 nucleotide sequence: TGTGCCAGCAGCTCGTCCAGGGCAAGCAATTCACCCCTCCACTTT.